Listed below are T cell receptor beta chains from one sample, sequenced in a study of blood T cells in healthy people across ages. In TCRdb, the 5' RACE reads were re-called with MiXCR into one record per CDR3 protein. Of approximately 1.5 million distinct CDR3 sequences detected, roughly two fifths appear once; the ten largest clones hold about 3.8%. Specimen: blood. All receptors come from a woman between 18 and 30 years old in good health. Both conserved end residues are part of each CDR3. The order of the fields is V gene, clone size, CDR3 length, D gene, J gene, CDR3 DNA, CDR3 protein. The D gene is left open where the match is weak. Clone size appears in some rows only: once, few, many, or a class for an expanded clone.

v_call: TRBV2; clone_size: once; cdr3_length: 15; d_call: .; j_call: TRBJ2-5; cdr3_nt: TGTGCCAGCAGGGGCGAGCGGCGATACCAAGAGACCCAGTACTTC; cdr3_aa: CASRGERRYQETQYF
v_call: TRBV6-1; clone_size: few; cdr3_length: 13; d_call: TRBD1; j_call: TRBJ1-2; cdr3_nt: TGTGCCAGCAATACAGGGGGTTCTTATGGCTACACCTTC; cdr3_aa: CASNTGGSYGYTF
v_call: TRBV29-1; clone_size: many; cdr3_length: 12; d_call: .; j_call: TRBJ2-7; cdr3_nt: TGCAGCGTTTACCGGGCAGGCTACGAGCAGTACTTC; cdr3_aa: CSVYRAGYEQYF
v_call: TRBV20-1; clone_size: few; cdr3_length: 17; d_call: .; j_call: TRBJ1-2; cdr3_nt: TGCAGTGCTGGGGCGGGGCACTTTGGTAACTCGGTCTATGGCTACACCTTC; cdr3_aa: CSAGAGHFGNSVYGYTF
v_call: TRBV28; clone_size: .; cdr3_length: 16; d_call: .; j_call: TRBJ2-1; cdr3_nt: TGTGCCAGCAGATCTCTGACTCCTAGCTCCTACAATGAGCAGTTCTTC; cdr3_aa: CASRSLTPSSYNEQFF
v_call: TRBV7-2; clone_size: few; cdr3_length: 18; d_call: TRBD2; j_call: TRBJ2-1; cdr3_nt: TGTGCCAGCAGCTTAGTGCCCGGGACTAGCGGGAGGGACAATGAGCAGTTCTTC; cdr3_aa: CASSLVPGTSGRDNEQFF
v_call: TRBV7-8; clone_size: .; cdr3_length: 15; d_call: TRBD2; j_call: TRBJ2-5; cdr3_nt: TGTGCCAGCAGCCGAACTAGCGGGAGTTTGGGGACCCAGTACTTC; cdr3_aa: CASSRTSGSLGTQYF
v_call: TRBV7-9; clone_size: many; cdr3_length: 13; d_call: .; j_call: TRBJ2-7; cdr3_nt: TGTGCCAGCAGCTTCGATGGGACCGGCGAGCAGTACTTC; cdr3_aa: CASSFDGTGEQYF
v_call: TRBV7-2; clone_size: few; cdr3_length: 13; d_call: .; j_call: TRBJ1-1; cdr3_nt: TGTGCCAGCAGCTTAGCGGGGGGGGCTAAGGCTTTCTTT; cdr3_aa: CASSLAGGAKAFF
v_call: TRBV29-1; clone_size: few; cdr3_length: 13; d_call: .; j_call: TRBJ2-7; cdr3_nt: TGCAGCGTCGCCCCCCGGGCCGGCTACGAGCAGTACTTC; cdr3_aa: CSVAPRAGYEQYF
v_call: TRBV7-2; clone_size: many; cdr3_length: 13; d_call: .; j_call: TRBJ2-7; cdr3_nt: TGTGCCAGCAGCTTTGGCAGAAACTACGAGCAGTACTTC; cdr3_aa: CASSFGRNYEQYF
v_call: TRBV12-3/TRBV12-4; clone_size: .; cdr3_length: 15; d_call: .; j_call: TRBJ2-3; cdr3_nt: TGTGCCAGCAGTTTTTTAAAAGGGAGTACAGATACGCAGTATTTT; cdr3_aa: CASSFLKGSTDTQYF
v_call: TRBV4-3; clone_size: .; cdr3_length: 14; d_call: .; j_call: TRBJ2-5; cdr3_nt: TGCGCCAGCAGCCAAGGGCTAACGGTAGAGACCCAGTACTTC; cdr3_aa: CASSQGLTVETQYF
v_call: TRBV10-3; clone_size: .; cdr3_length: 15; d_call: TRBD2; j_call: TRBJ2-4; cdr3_nt: TGTGCCATCAGTGAGGAAGCGGGGGGGATGTGCATTCAGTACTTC; cdr3_aa: CAISEEAGGMCIQYF
v_call: TRBV7-9; clone_size: many; cdr3_length: 15; d_call: .; j_call: TRBJ2-3; cdr3_nt: TGTGCCAGCAGCTCCTACAGGGATTCGGCAGATACGCAGTATTTT; cdr3_aa: CASSSYRDSADTQYF
v_call: TRBV6-1; clone_size: .; cdr3_length: 13; d_call: .; j_call: TRBJ2-1; cdr3_nt: TGTGCCAGCAGTGGAACTCCCAAGGGTGAGCAGTTCTTC; cdr3_aa: CASSGTPKGEQFF